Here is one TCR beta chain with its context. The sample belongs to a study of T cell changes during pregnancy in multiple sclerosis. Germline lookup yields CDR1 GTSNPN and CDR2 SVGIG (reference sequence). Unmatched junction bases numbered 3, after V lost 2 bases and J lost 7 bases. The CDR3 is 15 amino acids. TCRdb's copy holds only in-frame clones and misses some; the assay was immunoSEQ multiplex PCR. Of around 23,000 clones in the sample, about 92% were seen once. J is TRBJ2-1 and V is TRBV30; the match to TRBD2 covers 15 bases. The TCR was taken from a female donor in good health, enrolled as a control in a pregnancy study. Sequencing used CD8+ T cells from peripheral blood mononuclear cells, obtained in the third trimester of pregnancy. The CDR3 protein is CAWSSGLAGGNEQFF. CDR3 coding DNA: TGTGCCTGGAGTTCTGGACTAGCGGGGGGGAATGAGCAGTTCTTC.